This T cell receptor (beta chain) stems from a study of cytomegalovirus exposure and HLA in healthy donors. The table lists this clone with a count of one. Per the germline V gene, CDR1 is KGHSH and CDR2 is LQKENI. The CDR3 length is 16 residues. With 0 bases clipped from V and 6 bases from J, the junction kept 3 bases outside the gene matches. With 60 Vbeta and 13 Jbeta primers, the PCR was carried out. The repertoire was sequenced with immunoSEQ multiplex PCR; TCRdb's copy has only in-frame clones and lacks some. This sample has roughly 200,000 clones, with roughly 81% found just once. Material: PBMCs. The rearrangement joins TRBV18 to TRBJ2-1; 12 bases map to TRBD2. This clonotype originated in a woman aged 25-40 years in good health and CMV-seropositive. DNA for the CDR3: TGTGCCAGCTCACCACCCCGGGGACTAGCGGGCAATGAGCAGTTCTTC. Amino acid sequence: CASSPPRGLAGNEQFF. The full variable domain, rest sourced from reference TRBV18 and TRBJ2-1, is NAGVMQNPRHLVRRRGQEARLRCSPMKGHSHVYWYRQLPEEGLKFMVYLQKENIIDESGMPKERFSAEFPKEGPSILRIQQVVRGDSAAYFCASSPPRGLAGNEQFFGPGTRLTVL.